One and the same sample provided the 7 T cell receptor beta chains below, sequenced in a study of identical twins. TCRdb itself ran the 5' RACE reads through MiXCR, one entry per CDR3 protein. The repertoire includes some 730,000 distinct CDR3 sequences, 15% to 20% of them detected once, and 10% to 15% sits in the top ten. The same sample was also studied in work on T cells expressing NK-cell markers.

The sequenced material came from PBMCs. These receptors originate from a woman aged 18-35 years in good health.

The table lists this clonotype with a few counts. The chain is built from TRBV20-1 and TRBJ2-7; TRBD2 matches 12 bases. The CDR3 runs to 17 residues. The ends lost 4 bases at V and 2 bases at J; junction bases unmatched: 12. Germline V gene sequence: CDR1 DFQATT, CDR2 SNEGSKA (reference sequence). CDR3 nucleotide sequence: TGCAGTGCTATGATGTTTGGGACTAGCGGGCCTACCTACGAGCAGTACTTC. Its protein product is CSAMMFGTSGPTYEQYF.

V is TRBV10-3 and J is TRBJ2-5, with 10 nucleotides matching TRBD1. Germline V gene sequence: CDR1 ENHRY, CDR2 SYGVKD. CDR3 length: 13 residues. The CDR3: CATRTGQGETQYF. In DNA form, the CDR3 reads TGTGCTACAAGGACGGGACAGGGGGAGACCCAGTACTTC.

The V call is TRBV7-9, the J call TRBJ2-1; 10 nucleotides agree with TRBD2. Germline CDR1 is SEHNR and CDR2 is FQNEAQ (reference sequence). The V gene end was trimmed by 6 bases and the J gene end by 4 bases; junction bases not matched to a gene: 6. There are 15 residues in the CDR3. This CDR3 reads CASRSGTSAYNEQFF. The CDR3, as DNA: TGTGCCAGCAGGTCCGGGACTAGCGCATACAATGAGCAGTTCTTC.

The chain is built from TRBV7-2 and TRBJ2-5; D unresolved. The CDR3 is made up of 14 amino acids. Trimming cost V 4 bases and J 4 bases, with 13 bases left between them. CDR1 SGHTA and CDR2 FQGNSA come from the germline V gene. The CDR3 DNA is TGTGCCAGCAGCTCCTCGGATAGAATAGAGACCCAGTACTTC. Its protein product is CASSSSDRIETQYF.

This clonotype has a handful of counts. The V gene is TRBV6-2 or TRBV6-3, the J gene TRBJ1-2; D is ambiguous. Germline V gene lookup returns CDR1 MNHEY and CDR2 SVGEGT. V lost 2 bases and J lost 6, with 4 bases in between. CDR3 size: 11 residues. The chain's CDR3 is CASSYPDGYTF. DNA for the CDR3: TGTGCCAGCAGTTACCCTGATGGCTACACCTTC.

This chain links TRBV20-1 with TRBJ1-1; no firm D call. With 6 bases removed from V and 11 bases from J, the gap between germline ends came to 22 bases. Germline V gene sequence: CDR1 DFQATT, CDR2 SNEGSKA (reference sequence). The CDR3 contains 13 residues. The CDR3 nucleotides are TGCAGTGCCTCTGGGCCTCATCACGAAGCGGCTTTCTTT. The encoded protein is CSASGPHHEAAFF.

The chain employs TRBV5-1 and TRBJ2-2; D remains unclear. V was shortened by 4 bases and J by 6 bases, with 7 bases between the two germline ends. The germline CDR1 and CDR2 sequences are SGHRS and YFSETQ. The CDR3 sequence is 12 residues long. CDR3: CASSLQPGELFF. CDR3 DNA: TGCGCCAGCAGCCTCCAACCCGGGGAGCTGTTTTTT.